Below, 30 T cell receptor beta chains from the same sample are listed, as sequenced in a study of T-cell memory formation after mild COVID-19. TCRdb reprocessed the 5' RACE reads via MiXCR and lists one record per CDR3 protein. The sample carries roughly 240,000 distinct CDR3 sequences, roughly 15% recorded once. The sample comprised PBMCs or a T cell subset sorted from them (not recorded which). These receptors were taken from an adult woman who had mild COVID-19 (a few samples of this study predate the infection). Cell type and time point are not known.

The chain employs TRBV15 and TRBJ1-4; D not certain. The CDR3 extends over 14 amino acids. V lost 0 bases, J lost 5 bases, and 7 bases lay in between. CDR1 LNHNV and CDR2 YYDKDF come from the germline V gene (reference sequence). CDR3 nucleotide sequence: TGTGCCACCAGCAGAGATCTTTCGAATGAAAAACTGTTTTTT. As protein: CATSRDLSNEKLFF.

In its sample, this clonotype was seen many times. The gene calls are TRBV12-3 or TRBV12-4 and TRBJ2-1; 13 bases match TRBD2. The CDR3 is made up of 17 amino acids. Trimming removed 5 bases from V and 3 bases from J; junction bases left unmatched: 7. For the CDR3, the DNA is TGTGCCAGCAGTCCCGGACTAGCGGGGGAATTCTACAATGAGCAGTTCTTC. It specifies CASSPGLAGEFYNEQFF.

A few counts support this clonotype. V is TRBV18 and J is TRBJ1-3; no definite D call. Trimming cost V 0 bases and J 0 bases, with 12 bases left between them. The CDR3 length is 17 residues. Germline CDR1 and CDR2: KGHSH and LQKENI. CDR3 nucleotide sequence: TGTGCCAGCTCACCACCGGGATCCAAGATCTCTGGAAACACCATATATTTT. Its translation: CASSPPGSKISGNTIYF.

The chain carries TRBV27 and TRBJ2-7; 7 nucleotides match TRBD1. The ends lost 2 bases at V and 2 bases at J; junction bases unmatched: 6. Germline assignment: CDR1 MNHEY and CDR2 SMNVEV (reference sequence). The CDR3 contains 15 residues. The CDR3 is CASSLQPGQPYEQYF. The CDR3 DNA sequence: TGTGCCAGCAGTTTACAACCGGGACAGCCCTACGAGCAGTACTTC.

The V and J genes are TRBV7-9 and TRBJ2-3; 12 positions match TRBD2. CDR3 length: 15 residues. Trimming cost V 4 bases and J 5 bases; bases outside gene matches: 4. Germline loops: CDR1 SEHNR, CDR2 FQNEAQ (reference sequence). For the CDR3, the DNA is TGTGCCAGCAGCTCGGGACTAGCGGGCAAAGATACGCAGTATTTT. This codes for CASSSGLAGKDTQYF. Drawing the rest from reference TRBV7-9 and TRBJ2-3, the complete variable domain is DTGVSQNPRHKITKRGQNVTFRCDPISEHNRLYWYRQTLGQGPEFLTYFQNEAQLEKSRLLSDRFSAERPKGSFSTLEIQRTEQGDSAMYLCASSSGLAGKDTQYFGPGTRLTVL.

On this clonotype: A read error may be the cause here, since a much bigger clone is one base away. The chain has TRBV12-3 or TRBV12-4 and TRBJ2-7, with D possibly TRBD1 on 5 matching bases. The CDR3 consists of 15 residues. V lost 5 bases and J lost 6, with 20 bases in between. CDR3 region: CASSAYDSGSGEQYF. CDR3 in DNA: TGTGCCAGCAGTGCCTATGACAGTGGGTCGGGCGAGCAGTACTTC.

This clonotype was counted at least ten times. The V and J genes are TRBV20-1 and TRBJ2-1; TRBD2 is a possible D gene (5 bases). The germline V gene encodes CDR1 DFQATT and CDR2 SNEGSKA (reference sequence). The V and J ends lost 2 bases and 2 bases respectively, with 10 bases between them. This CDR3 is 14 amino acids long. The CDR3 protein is CSARISAAYNEQFF. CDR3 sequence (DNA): TGCAGTGCTAGAATTAGCGCCGCCTACAATGAGCAGTTCTTC.

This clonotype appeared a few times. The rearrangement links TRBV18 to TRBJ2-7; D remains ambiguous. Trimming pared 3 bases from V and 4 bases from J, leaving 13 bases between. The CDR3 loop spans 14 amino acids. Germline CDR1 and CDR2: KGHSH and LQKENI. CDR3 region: CASSPGSPPYEQYF. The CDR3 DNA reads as TGTGCCAGCTCACCGGGCAGCCCACCGTACGAGCAGTACTTC.

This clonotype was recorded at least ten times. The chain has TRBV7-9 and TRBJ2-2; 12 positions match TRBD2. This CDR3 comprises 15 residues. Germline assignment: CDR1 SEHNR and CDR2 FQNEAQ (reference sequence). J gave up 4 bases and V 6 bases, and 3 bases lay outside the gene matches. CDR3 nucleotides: TGTGCCAGCAGTTCGACTAGCGGGGGCACCGGGGAGCTGTTTTTT. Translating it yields CASSSTSGGTGELFF.

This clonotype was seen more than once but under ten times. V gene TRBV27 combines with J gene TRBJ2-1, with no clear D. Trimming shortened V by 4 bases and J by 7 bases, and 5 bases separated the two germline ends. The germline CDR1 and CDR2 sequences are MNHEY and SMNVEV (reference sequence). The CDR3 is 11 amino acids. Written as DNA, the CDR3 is TGTGCCAGCAGTTGGCATAATGAGCAGTTCTTC. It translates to CASSWHNEQFF.

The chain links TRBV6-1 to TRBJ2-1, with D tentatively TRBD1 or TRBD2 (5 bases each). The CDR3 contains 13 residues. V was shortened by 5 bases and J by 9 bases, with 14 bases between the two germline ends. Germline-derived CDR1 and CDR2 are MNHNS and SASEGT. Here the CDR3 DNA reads TGTGCCAGCAGTTCGGGACCCTGGGGTGAGCAGTTCTTC. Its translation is CASSSGPWGEQFF.

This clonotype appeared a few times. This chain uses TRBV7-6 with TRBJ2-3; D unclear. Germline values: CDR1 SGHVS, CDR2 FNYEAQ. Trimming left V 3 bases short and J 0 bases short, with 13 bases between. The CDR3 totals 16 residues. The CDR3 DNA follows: TGTGCCAGCAGCTTTCGACTCGCGGCTAGCACAGATACGCAGTATTTT. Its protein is CASSFRLAASTDTQYF.

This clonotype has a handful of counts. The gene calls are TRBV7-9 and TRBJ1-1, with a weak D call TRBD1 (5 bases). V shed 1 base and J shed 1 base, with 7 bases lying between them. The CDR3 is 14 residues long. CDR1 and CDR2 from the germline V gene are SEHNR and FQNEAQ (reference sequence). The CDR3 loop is CASSLEQENTEAFF. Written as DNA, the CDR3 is TGTGCCAGCAGCTTAGAACAGGAGAACACTGAAGCTTTCTTT.

The DNA of the CDR3 is TGTGCCAGCAGTCGCGCCGGGACAGGGAGCTACAATGAGCAGTTCTTC. The encoded protein is CASSRAGTGSYNEQFF. V usage is TRBV7-2 and J usage is TRBJ2-1, with 9 positions matching TRBD1. V gave up 6 bases and J gave up 3 bases; unmatched junction bases: 9. This CDR3 comprises 16 residues. CDR1 SGHTA and CDR2 FQGNSA come from the germline V gene.

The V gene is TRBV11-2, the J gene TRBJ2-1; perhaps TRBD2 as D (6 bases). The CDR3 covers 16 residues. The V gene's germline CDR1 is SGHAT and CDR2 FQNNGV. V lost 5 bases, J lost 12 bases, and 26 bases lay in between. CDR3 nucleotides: TGTGCCAGCAGCCATAGCTACGAACGGGAGTCTCGGGGGCAGTTCTTC. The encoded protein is CASSHSYERESRGQFF.

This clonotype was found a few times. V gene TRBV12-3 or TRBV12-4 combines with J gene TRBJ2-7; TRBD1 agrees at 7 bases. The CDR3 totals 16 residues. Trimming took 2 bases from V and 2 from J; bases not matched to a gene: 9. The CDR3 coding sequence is TGTGCCAGCAGTTTATCCCACGGGACAGATACCTACGAGCAGTACTTC. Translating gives CASSLSHGTDTYEQYF.

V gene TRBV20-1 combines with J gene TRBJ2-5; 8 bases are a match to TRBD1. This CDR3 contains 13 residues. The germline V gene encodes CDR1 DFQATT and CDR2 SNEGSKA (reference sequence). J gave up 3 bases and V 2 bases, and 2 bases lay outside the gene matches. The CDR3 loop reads CSARWDRKETQYF. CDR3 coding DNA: TGCAGTGCTAGATGGGACAGGAAAGAGACCCAGTACTTC.

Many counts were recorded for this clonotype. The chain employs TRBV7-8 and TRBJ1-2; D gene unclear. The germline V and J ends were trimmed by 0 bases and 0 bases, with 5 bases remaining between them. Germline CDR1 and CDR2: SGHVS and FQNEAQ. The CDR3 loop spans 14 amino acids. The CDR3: CASSLAGTNYGYTF. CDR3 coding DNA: TGTGCCAGCAGCTTAGCAGGGACTAACTATGGCTACACCTTC.

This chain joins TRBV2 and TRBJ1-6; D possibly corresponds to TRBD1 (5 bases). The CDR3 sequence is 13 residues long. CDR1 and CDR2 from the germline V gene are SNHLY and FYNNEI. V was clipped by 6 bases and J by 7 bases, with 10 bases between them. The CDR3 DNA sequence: TGTGCCAGCAGGGGGGAGGTGAATTCACCCCTCCACTTT. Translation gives CASRGEVNSPLHF.

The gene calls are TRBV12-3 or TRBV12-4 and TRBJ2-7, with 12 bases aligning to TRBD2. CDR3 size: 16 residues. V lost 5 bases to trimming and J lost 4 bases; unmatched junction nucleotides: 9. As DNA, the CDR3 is TGTGCCAGCAGTCTCTCTAGCGGGAGGGCCGGGTACGAGCAGTACTTC. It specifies CASSLSSGRAGYEQYF.

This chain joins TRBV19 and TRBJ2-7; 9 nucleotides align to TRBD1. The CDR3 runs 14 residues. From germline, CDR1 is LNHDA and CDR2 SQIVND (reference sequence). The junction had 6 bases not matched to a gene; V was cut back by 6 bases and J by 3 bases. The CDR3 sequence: CASSPGTGFYEQYF. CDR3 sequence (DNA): TGTGCCAGTAGCCCCGGGACAGGGTTCTACGAGCAGTACTTC.

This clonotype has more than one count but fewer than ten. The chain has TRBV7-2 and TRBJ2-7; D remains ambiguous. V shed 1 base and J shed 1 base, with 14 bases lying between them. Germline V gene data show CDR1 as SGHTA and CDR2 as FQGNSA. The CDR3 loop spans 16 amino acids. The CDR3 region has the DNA TGTGCCAGCAGCTTAGATCTTATACTCCGATCCTACGAGCAGTACTTC. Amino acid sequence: CASSLDLILRSYEQYF. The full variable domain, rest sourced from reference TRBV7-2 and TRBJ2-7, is GAGVSQSPSNKVTEKGKDVELRCDPISGHTALYWYRQSLGQGLEFLIYFQGNSAPDKSGLPSDRFSAERTGGSVSTLTIQRTQQEDSAVYLCASSLDLILRSYEQYFGPGTRLTVT.

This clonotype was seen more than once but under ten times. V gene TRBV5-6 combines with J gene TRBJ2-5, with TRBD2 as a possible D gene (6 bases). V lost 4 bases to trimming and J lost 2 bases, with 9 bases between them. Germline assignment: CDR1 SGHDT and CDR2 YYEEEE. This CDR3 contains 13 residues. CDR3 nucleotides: TGTGCCAGCAGCGGGACTTTACAAGAGACCCAGTACTTC. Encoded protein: CASSGTLQETQYF.

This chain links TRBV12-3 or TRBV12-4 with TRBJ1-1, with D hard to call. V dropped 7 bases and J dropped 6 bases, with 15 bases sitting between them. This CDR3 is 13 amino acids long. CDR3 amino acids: CASTWRQYAEAFF. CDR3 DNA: TGTGCCAGCACCTGGAGGCAGTACGCTGAAGCTTTCTTT.

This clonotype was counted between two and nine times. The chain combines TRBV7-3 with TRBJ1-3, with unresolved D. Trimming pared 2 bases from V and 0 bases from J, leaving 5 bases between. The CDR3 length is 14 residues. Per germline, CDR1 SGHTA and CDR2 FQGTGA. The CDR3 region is CASSLGNSGNTIYF. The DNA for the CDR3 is TGTGCCAGCAGCTTAGGCAACTCTGGAAACACCATATATTTT.

This CDR3 is CASSLRRPWGSGELGNEQFF. The CDR3 region has the DNA TGTGCCAGCAGCTTACGCCGTCCTTGGGGTAGCGGGGAGCTAGGGAATGAGCAGTTCTTC. This chain joins TRBV7-8 and TRBJ2-1, with 8 bases identical to TRBD2. Looked up from germline, CDR1 is SGHVS and CDR2 is FQNEAQ. Germline trimming cut 2 bases from V and 7 bases from J; bases unmatched to any gene: 22. The CDR3 is 20 amino acids.

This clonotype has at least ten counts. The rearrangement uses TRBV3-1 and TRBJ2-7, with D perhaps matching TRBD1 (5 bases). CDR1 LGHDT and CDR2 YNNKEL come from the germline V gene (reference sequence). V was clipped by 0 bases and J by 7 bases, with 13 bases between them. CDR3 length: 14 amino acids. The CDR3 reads CASSQDEAGREQYF. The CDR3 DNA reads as TGTGCCAGCAGCCAAGATGAAGCAGGGCGGGAGCAGTACTTC.

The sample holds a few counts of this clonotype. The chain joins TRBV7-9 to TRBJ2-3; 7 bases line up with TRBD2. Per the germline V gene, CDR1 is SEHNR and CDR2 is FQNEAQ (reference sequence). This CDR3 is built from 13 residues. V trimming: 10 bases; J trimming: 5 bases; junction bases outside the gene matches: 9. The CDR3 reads CATPIGGEDTQYF. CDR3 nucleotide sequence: TGTGCCACCCCCATTGGGGGGGAAGATACGCAGTATTTT. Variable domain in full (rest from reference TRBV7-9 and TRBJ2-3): DTGVSQNPRHKITKRGQNVTFRCDPISEHNRLYWYRQTLGQGPEFLTYFQNEAQLEKSRLLSDRFSAERPKGSFSTLEIQRTEQGDSAMYLCATPIGGEDTQYFGPGTRLTVL.

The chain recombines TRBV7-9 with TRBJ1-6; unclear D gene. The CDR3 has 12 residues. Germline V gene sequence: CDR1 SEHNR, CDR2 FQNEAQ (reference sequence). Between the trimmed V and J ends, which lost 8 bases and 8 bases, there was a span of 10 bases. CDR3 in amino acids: CASLVNDSPLHF. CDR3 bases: TGTGCCAGCCTAGTTAATGATTCACCCCTCCACTTT. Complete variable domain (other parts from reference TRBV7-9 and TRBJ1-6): DTGVSQNPRHKITKRGQNVTFRCDPISEHNRLYWYRQTLGQGPEFLTYFQNEAQLEKSRLLSDRFSAERPKGSFSTLEIQRTEQGDSAMYLCASLVNDSPLHFGNGTRLTVT.

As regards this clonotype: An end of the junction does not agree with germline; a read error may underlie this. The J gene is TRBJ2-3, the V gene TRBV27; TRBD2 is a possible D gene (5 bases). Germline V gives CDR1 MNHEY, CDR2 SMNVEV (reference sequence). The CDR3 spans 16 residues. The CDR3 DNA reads TGTGCCAGCAGTCCTCAAGCGGTCCACTCCCTGGTTGGGGAGAATTTT. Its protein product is CASSPQAVHSLVGENF.